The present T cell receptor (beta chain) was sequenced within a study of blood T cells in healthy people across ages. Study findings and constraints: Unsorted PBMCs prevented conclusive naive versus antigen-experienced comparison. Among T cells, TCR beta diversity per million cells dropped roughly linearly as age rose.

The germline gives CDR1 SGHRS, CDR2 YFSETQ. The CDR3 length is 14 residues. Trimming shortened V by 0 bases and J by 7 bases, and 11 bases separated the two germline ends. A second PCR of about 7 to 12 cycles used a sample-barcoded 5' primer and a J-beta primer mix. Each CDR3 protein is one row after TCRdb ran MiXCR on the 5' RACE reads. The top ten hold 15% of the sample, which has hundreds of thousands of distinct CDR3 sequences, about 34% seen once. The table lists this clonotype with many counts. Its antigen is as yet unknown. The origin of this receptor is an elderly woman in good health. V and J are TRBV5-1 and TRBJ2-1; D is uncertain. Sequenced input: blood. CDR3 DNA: TGCGCCAGCAGCTTGGTCCCCCTGGGGAATGAGCAGTTCTTC. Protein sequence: CASSLVPLGNEQFF.